The clone carrying this T cell receptor (beta chain) was observed a handful of times. The CDR3 totals 17 residues. Per germline, CDR1 DFQATT and CDR2 SNEGSKA (reference sequence). V lost 4 bases to trimming and J lost 5 bases; unmatched junction nucleotides: 18. TCRdb itself ran the reads through MiXCR, one entry per CDR3 protein. The data contain approximately 250,000 distinct CDR3 sequences, less than 9.5% of them singletons. This sample was taken from a study of T cell repertoires in cytomegalovirus infection. The chain has TRBV20-1 and TRBJ2-5; 8 bases line up with TRBD1. The source is a human donor in good health (CMV status not recorded). Some clones in this sample may be carry-over from other donors' samples. Sequenced material: PBMCs. The CDR3: CSAKTLLDREVSETQYF. Here the CDR3 DNA reads TGCAGTGCTAAAACCCTATTGGACAGGGAGGTTTCTGAGACCCAGTACTTC.